The 20 T cell receptor beta chains below all came from one sample that was sequenced in a study of shared clonotypes between healthy human individuals. As defined, naive CD8 cells were CD45RO-negative and positively selected for CCR7, with terminally differentiated effector memory CD45RA+ cells excluded. The protocol was immunoSEQ multiplex PCR, while the TCRdb copy is restricted to in-frame clones and leaves out a portion. Of hundreds of thousands of clones listed, about 91% are singletons. The source material was naive CD8+ T cells sorted from blood. The receptors stem from a man aged 25 to 45 in good health.

The gene calls are TRBV5-8 and TRBJ2-1; the D gene is possibly TRBD2 (5 bases). The CDR3 has 15 amino acids. V was trimmed by 4 bases and J by 3 bases, leaving 14 bases between them. Germline V CDR1 and CDR2: SGHTS, YDEGEE. CDR3 nucleotide sequence: TGTGCCAGCAGCCTAGGAAAAGGAGGCTACAATGAGCAGTTCTTC. Its protein is CASSLGKGGYNEQFF.

This chain joins TRBV11-2 and TRBJ2-7, with D hard to call. The germline V gene encodes CDR1 SGHAT and CDR2 FQNNGV. Trimming removed 5 bases at V and 0 bases at J, with 5 bases between. The CDR3 is 12 residues long. CDR3 sequence: CASSTASYEQYF. CDR3 DNA: TGTGCCAGCAGCACGGCCTCCTACGAGCAGTACTTC. The variable domain in full, with the rest retrieved from reference TRBV11-2 and TRBJ2-7, is EAGVAQSPRYKIIEKRQSVAFWCNPISGHATLYWYQQILGQGPKLLIQFQNNGVVDDSQLPKDRFSAERLKGVDSTLKIQPAKLEDSAVYLCASSTASYEQYFGPGTRLTVT.

This clone was detected a few times. The rearrangement links TRBV2 to TRBJ2-7, with D possibly being TRBD2 (6 bases). CDR1 is SNHLY, CDR2 FYNNEI, per germline. The CDR3 contains 14 residues. V lost 7 bases to trimming and J lost 2 bases, with 15 bases between them. CDR3 region: CASTGVLNAYEQYF. DNA of the CDR3: TGTGCCAGCACGGGGGTCTTAAATGCCTACGAGCAGTACTTC.

This chain uses TRBV27 with TRBJ2-1; TRBD2 aligns across 8 bases. This CDR3 comprises 18 residues. With 1 base clipped from V and 5 bases from J, the junction kept 13 bases outside the gene matches. Germline loops: CDR1 MNHEY, CDR2 SMNVEV (reference sequence). CDR3 coding DNA: TGTGCCAGCAGTTTATGGGGGTCGACGGGAGGGCCAAACAATGAGCAGTTCTTC. This gives the protein CASSLWGSTGGPNNEQFF.

Concerning this clone: Within the sample, other DNA sequences also encode this same CDR3. The chain combines TRBV27 with TRBJ2-7; D not resolved. This CDR3 region has 14 residues. V was pared by 6 bases and J by 0 bases, with 12 bases between. The V gene's germline CDR1 is MNHEY and CDR2 SMNVEV (reference sequence). CDR3 sequence reads: CASSLGRSSYEQYF. As DNA, the CDR3 is TGTGCCAGCAGCCTCGGACGGAGCTCCTACGAGCAGTACTTC.

In its sample, this clone was seen once. The genes are TRBV6-1 and TRBJ2-7; D is uncertain. Trimming left V 6 bases short and J 3 bases short, with 9 bases between. The CDR3 is made up of 12 amino acids. Germline CDR1 and CDR2: MNHNS and SASEGT. This chain's CDR3 is CASRQGDYEQYF. CDR3 sequence (DNA): TGTGCCAGCAGGCAAGGAGACTACGAGCAGTACTTC.

This rearrangement joins TRBV14 to TRBJ2-5; 10 bases fit TRBD2. CDR1 is SGHDN, CDR2 FVKESK, per germline. After removal of 1 base from V and 5 bases from J, the junction contained 10 bases not matched to a gene. The CDR3 contains 17 residues. Written as DNA, the CDR3 is TGTGCCAGCAGCCAAGTCGCTAGCGGGAGTTTCTGGGAGACCCAGTACTTC. Protein product: CASSQVASGSFWETQYF.

This sequence joins TRBV27 and TRBJ2-1; no firm D call. V lost 5 bases and J lost 7, with 21 bases in between. Germline V lookup: CDR1 MNHEY, CDR2 SMNVEV (reference sequence). This CDR3 is 16 amino acids long. The CDR3 DNA reads TGTGCCAGCAGTCCAGGCTACTCCGCTAATATGAATGAGCAGTTCTTC. Translated, it gives CASSPGYSANMNEQFF.

This rearrangement joins TRBV28 to TRBJ2-7, with 8 nucleotides matching TRBD1. Germline CDR1 is MDHEN and CDR2 is SYDVKM. J was trimmed by 1 base and V by 6 bases; bases with no gene match: 11. The CDR3 length is 16 residues. The CDR3 is CASSRDRGRLSYEQYF. The CDR3 bases are TGTGCCAGCAGCCGCGACAGGGGCCGACTATCCTACGAGCAGTACTTC.

This clone was detected once. The chain employs TRBV7-9 and TRBJ1-2; D remains ambiguous. The CDR3 covers 14 residues. The germline V gene encodes CDR1 SEHNR and CDR2 FQNEAQ (reference sequence). V lost 4 bases and J 8 bases, leaving 17 bases between the germline ends. The CDR3 bases are TGTGCCAGCAGCTCCGAGTCGGAGGGAATGGGCTACACCTTC. This translates into CASSSESEGMGYTF. The full variable domain, its missing parts supplied by reference TRBV7-9 and TRBJ1-2, is DTGVSQNPRHKITKRGQNVTFRCDPISEHNRLYWYRQTLGQGPEFLTYFQNEAQLEKSRLLSDRFSAERPKGSFSTLEIQRTEQGDSAMYLCASSSESEGMGYTFGSGTRLTVV.

This clone was counted ten times or more. The chain couples TRBV13 to TRBJ1-2; no definite D call. This CDR3 is built from 14 residues. Trimming removed 5 bases from V and 0 bases from J, with 10 bases in between. CDR1 and CDR2 from the germline V gene are PRHDT and FYEKMQ (reference sequence). Here the CDR3 reads CASSPWGANYGYTF. The CDR3 DNA sequence: TGTGCCAGCAGCCCCTGGGGAGCTAACTATGGCTACACCTTC.

This chain joins TRBV27 and TRBJ1-2; D unresolved. This CDR3 is 13 amino acids long. From germline, CDR1 is MNHEY and CDR2 SMNVEV (reference sequence). The V gene lost 4 bases and the J gene lost 4 bases, with 10 bases spanning the gap. The CDR3 protein is CASSYSVSYGYTF. Here the CDR3 DNA reads TGTGCCAGCAGTTACTCAGTGAGCTATGGCTACACCTTC.

V gene TRBV5-1 combines with J gene TRBJ2-2; D is ambiguous. V lost 3 bases and J lost 2, with 2 bases in between. Germline V lookup: CDR1 SGHRS, CDR2 YFSETQ. The CDR3 runs to 12 residues. The CDR3 DNA reads as TGCGCCAGCAGCTACAACACCGGGGAGCTGTTTTTT. Translated: CASSYNTGELFF.

V and J are TRBV4-2 and TRBJ2-2, with unresolved D. There are 15 residues in the CDR3. The V end lost 0 bases, the J end lost 3 bases, and 8 bases lay between the germline ends. Germline V gene sequence: CDR1 LGHNA, CDR2 YNFKEQ. In DNA, the CDR3 is TGTGCCAGCAGCCAAGATACCAGAGACACCGGGGAGCTGTTTTTT. Encoded protein: CASSQDTRDTGELFF.

This clone has just one count. The sample holds other DNA sequences that translate to the same CDR3. V usage is TRBV27 and J usage is TRBJ2-3, with TRBD2 identical over 13 bases. The length of the CDR3 is 17 residues. The junction had 7 bases not matched to a gene; V was cut back by 4 bases and J by 3 bases. Looked up from germline, CDR1 is MNHEY and CDR2 is SMNVEV (reference sequence). This CDR3 reads CASSSGLAGVGTDTQYF. CDR3 bases: TGTGCCAGCAGTTCAGGACTAGCGGGAGTGGGGACAGATACGCAGTATTTT.

The rearrangement links TRBV20-1 to TRBJ1-5; D remains unclear. The V end lost 0 bases, the J end lost 11 bases, and 8 bases lay between the germline ends. Looked up from germline, CDR1 is DFQATT and CDR2 is SNEGSKA (reference sequence). The CDR3 extends over 11 amino acids. The CDR3 DNA reads as TGCAGTGCTAGAGACCGGCGGGCCCAGCATTTT. Residues: CSARDRRAQHF.

V gene TRBV10-3 combines with J gene TRBJ1-3; 12 nucleotides align to TRBD1. Looked up from germline, CDR1 is ENHRY and CDR2 is SYGVKD. This CDR3 region has 14 residues. Trimming cost V 8 bases and J 2 bases; bases outside gene matches: 1. The CDR3 region is CAIWDRGPGNTIYF. The CDR3 DNA is TGTGCCATCTGGGACAGGGGGCCTGGAAACACCATATATTTT.

V is TRBV27 and J is TRBJ2-3; 10 bases line up with TRBD1. The CDR3 is 17 residues long. Trimming removed 1 base from V and 3 bases from J; junction bases left unmatched: 7. CDR1 MNHEY and CDR2 SMNVEV come from the germline V gene (reference sequence). The chain's CDR3 is CASSLFGGQGPTDTQYF. The CDR3 nucleotides are TGTGCCAGCAGTTTATTTGGGGGACAGGGGCCTACAGATACGCAGTATTTT.

This rearrangement joins TRBV5-4 to TRBJ1-5, with D tentatively TRBD1 (6 bases). V was pared by 7 bases and J by 7 bases, with 21 bases between. Germline loops: CDR1 SGHNT, CDR2 YYREEE (reference sequence). The CDR3 extends over 15 amino acids. CDR3 sequence (DNA): TGTGCCAGCTCTTTATACACAGGGAGGGGACAGCCCCAGCATTTT. This codes for CASSLYTGRGQPQHF.

The rearrangement joins TRBV30 to TRBJ2-7; TRBD1 matches 11 bases. The J segment lost 5 bases and the V segment lost 2 bases, leaving 2 bases of the junction unmatched. Germline V gives CDR1 GTSNPN, CDR2 SVGIG (reference sequence). The CDR3 spans 13 residues. CDR3 in amino acids: CAWSWTGGNEQYF. The CDR3 DNA is TGTGCCTGGAGTTGGACAGGGGGCAACGAGCAGTACTTC.